These 30 T cell receptor beta chains were all obtained from the same sample, sequenced in a study of shared clonotypes between healthy human individuals. The data were produced by immunoSEQ multiplex PCR, yet TCRdb's version contains in-frame clones alone and is incomplete. The sample comprises millions of clones, approximately 94% of which are singletons, and around 0.15% rests with the top ten. Sequencing was carried out using naive CD4+ T cells sorted from blood. The sample's subset: CD45RA+ positively selected. These receptors all come from a man between 18 and 35 years old in good health.

The DNA for the CDR3 is TGTGCCAGCAGCTTAGAGGGACTATCTGTCGGGGAGCTGTTTTTT. It specifies CASSLEGLSVGELFF. The rearrangement joins TRBV7-9 to TRBJ2-2, with TRBD2 matching 7 bases. V lost 1 base to trimming and J lost 7 bases; unmatched junction nucleotides: 6. The CDR3 loop spans 15 amino acids. From germline, CDR1 is SEHNR and CDR2 FQNEAQ (reference sequence).

Only one count was recorded for this clone. The J gene is TRBJ1-3, the V gene TRBV6-1; TRBD1 aligns across 7 bases. The CDR3 sequence is 15 residues long. V trimming: 3 bases; J trimming: 8 bases; junction bases outside the gene matches: 10. The germline V gene encodes CDR1 MNHNS and CDR2 SASEGT. CDR3 residues: CASSENRGLGDTIYF. CDR3 coding DNA: TGTGCCAGCAGTGAGAACAGGGGCCTCGGGGACACCATATATTTT.

V is TRBV6-1 and J is TRBJ2-7, with TRBD1 matching over 8 bases. The CDR3 runs to 13 residues. CDR1 is MNHNS and CDR2 is SASEGT in the germline V gene. With V trimmed by 8 bases and J by 4 bases, 7 bases remained unmatched. CDR3 nucleotide sequence: TGTGCCAGCCAAGGACAGGGCTTGTACGAGCAGTACTTC. Protein product: CASQGQGLYEQYF.

Note on this clone: Additional DNA sequences in this sample encode the identical CDR3. V gene TRBV5-1 combines with J gene TRBJ2-5, with 7 bases lining up with TRBD2. There are 14 residues in the CDR3. Looked up from germline, CDR1 is SGHRS and CDR2 is YFSETQ. Losses at the gene ends were 2 bases for V and 5 bases for J; bases not matched to a gene: 6. This CDR3 is CASSFTGGGETQYF. CDR3 DNA: TGCGCCAGCAGCTTCACGGGGGGTGGCGAGACCCAGTACTTC. Supplemented by reference TRBV5-1 and TRBJ2-5, the full variable domain reads KAGVTQTPRYLIKTRGQQVTLSCSPISGHRSVSWYQQTPGQGLQFLFEYFSETQRNKGNFPGRFSGRQFSNSRSEMNVSTLELGDSALYLCASSFTGGGETQYFGPGTRLLVL.

The rearrangement uses TRBV15 and TRBJ2-3; D is unresolved. The CDR3 covers 11 residues. Germline CDR1 LNHNV, CDR2 YYDKDF (reference sequence). Trimming cost V 5 bases and J 6 bases, with 6 bases left between them. CDR3 sequence reads: CATSVYDTQYF. CDR3 in DNA: TGTGCCACCAGCGTTTATGATACGCAGTATTTT.

Comment on this clone: Other DNA sequences in this specimen translate into the identical CDR3. The chain uses TRBV5-1 and TRBJ2-2; 10 bases map to TRBD2. V lost 4 bases, J lost 4 bases, and 7 bases stayed unmatched. CDR3 length equals 16 residues. Per germline, CDR1 SGHRS and CDR2 YFSETQ. CDR3 nucleotides: TGCGCCAGCAGCCTACGGACTAGCGGAGGCACCGGGGAGCTGTTTTTT. The encoded protein is CASSLRTSGGTGELFF.

The CDR3 protein is CASSESLGGVAEKLFF. CDR3 bases: TGTGCCAGCAGTGAATCCTTGGGAGGGGTGGCTGAAAAACTGTTTTTT. The rearrangement uses TRBV25-1 and TRBJ1-4; possible D gene TRBD1, 5 bases. V dropped 1 base and J dropped 7 bases, with 16 bases sitting between them. Germline lookup yields CDR1 MGHDK and CDR2 SYGVNS. The CDR3 length is 16 residues. Full variable domain (missing parts from reference TRBV25-1 and TRBJ1-4): EADIYQTPRYLVIGTGKKITLECSQTMGHDKMYWYQQDPGMELHLIHYSYGVNSTEKGDLSSESTVSRIRTEHFPLTLESARPSHTSQYLCASSESLGGVAEKLFFGSGTQLSVL.

The chain links TRBV19 to TRBJ2-1; perhaps D is TRBD1 or TRBD2 (5 bases each). From germline, CDR1 is LNHDA and CDR2 SQIVND (reference sequence). Between the trimmed V and J ends, which lost 7 bases and 6 bases, there was a span of 13 bases. CDR3 length: 13 residues. CDR3 sequence (DNA): TGTGCCAGTATCGAGGGGACGGGCAATGAGCAGTTCTTC. This encodes CASIEGTGNEQFF.

This rearrangement joins TRBV4-1 to TRBJ2-1, with D possibly matching TRBD2 (6 bases). Trimming took off 2 bases at V and 6 bases at J, with 20 bases between the two ends. The germline V gene encodes CDR1 MGHRA and CDR2 YSYEKL. There are 17 residues in the CDR3. CDR3 protein: CASSQSRGGTSGNEQFF. CDR3 in DNA: TGCGCCAGCAGCCAATCCCGGGGAGGTACCTCTGGCAATGAGCAGTTCTTC.

The V gene is TRBV4-1, the J gene TRBJ1-1; D unclear. The V end was cut by 0 bases, the J end by 1 base, with 12 bases between. CDR1 MGHRA and CDR2 YSYEKL come from the germline V gene. There are 16 residues in the CDR3. CDR3 sequence (DNA): TGCGCCAGCAGCCAAGATTTTACCCGAACGAACACTGAAGCTTTCTTT. This codes for CASSQDFTRTNTEAFF.

The rearrangement joins TRBV7-9 to TRBJ1-3; D not resolved. V was pared by 3 bases and J by 4 bases, with 13 bases between. Germline CDR1 is SEHNR and CDR2 is FQNEAQ (reference sequence). This CDR3 is built from 15 residues. The CDR3 protein is CASSFLSPGGNTIYF. Here the CDR3 DNA reads TGTGCCAGCAGCTTTTTGTCTCCGGGGGGAAACACCATATATTTT. Full variable domain (missing parts from reference TRBV7-9 and TRBJ1-3): DTGVSQNPRHKITKRGQNVTFRCDPISEHNRLYWYRQTLGQGPEFLTYFQNEAQLEKSRLLSDRFSAERPKGSFSTLEIQRTEQGDSAMYLCASSFLSPGGNTIYFGEGSWLTVV.

The gene calls are TRBV7-9 and TRBJ1-1; D is uncertain. Germline V gene data show CDR1 as SEHNR and CDR2 as FQNEAQ (reference sequence). The CDR3 is made up of 15 amino acids. The ends were cut back, 2 bases at V and 0 bases at J, with 10 bases in the middle. The CDR3: CASSLLAAMNTEAFF. DNA of the CDR3: TGTGCCAGCAGCTTATTAGCAGCTATGAACACTGAAGCTTTCTTT.

V usage is TRBV7-2 and J usage is TRBJ2-1; a possible D gene is TRBD2 (5 bases). This CDR3 is built from 16 residues. Germline V gene lookup returns CDR1 SGHTA and CDR2 FQGNSA. Between the trimmed V and J ends, which lost 1 base and 6 bases, there was a span of 16 bases. CDR3 loop: CASSLVVLARRNEQFF. The CDR3 DNA reads TGTGCCAGCAGCTTAGTAGTCCTAGCCCGGCGCAATGAGCAGTTCTTC.

The V gene is TRBV5-6, the J gene TRBJ1-3; D gene uncertain. The V end was cut by 3 bases, the J end by 1 base, with 5 bases between. From germline, CDR1 is SGHDT and CDR2 YYEEEE. This CDR3 contains 13 residues. CDR3: CASSSVSGNTIYF. The CDR3 DNA follows: TGTGCCAGCAGCTCAGTATCTGGAAACACCATATATTTT. The full variable domain, completed using reference TRBV5-6 and TRBJ1-3, is DAGVTQSPTHLIKTRGQQVTLRCSPKSGHDTVSWYQQALGQGPQFIFQYYEEEERQRGNFPDRFSGHQFPNYSSELNVNALLLGDSALYLCASSSVSGNTIYFGEGSWLTVV.

The chain joins TRBV4-1 to TRBJ1-4; possible D gene TRBD1, 5 bases. This CDR3 comprises 14 residues. The V gene lost 10 bases and the J gene lost 4 bases, with 16 bases spanning the gap. Germline V lookup: CDR1 MGHRA, CDR2 YSYEKL. The CDR3: CATGRGADNEKLFF. DNA for the CDR3: TGCGCCACCGGAAGGGGAGCCGATAATGAAAAACTGTTTTTT.

V is TRBV4-1 and J is TRBJ2-5; no reliable D call. The V gene's germline CDR1 is MGHRA and CDR2 YSYEKL. This CDR3 is 14 amino acids long. Trimming removed 1 base at V and 2 bases at J, with 8 bases between. In DNA form, the CDR3 reads TGCGCCAGCAGCCAAGTTAGGAAGCAAGAGACCCAGTACTTC. Translated: CASSQVRKQETQYF.

The V call is TRBV30, the J call TRBJ2-7; the D call may be TRBD1 or TRBD2 (5 bases each). V lost 3 bases and J lost 5, with 14 bases in between. The CDR3 runs 13 residues. Germline CDR1 and CDR2: GTSNPN and SVGIG (reference sequence). CDR3 sequence reads: CAWSHRFGNEQYF. In DNA form, the CDR3 reads TGTGCCTGGAGCCACAGGTTCGGGAACGAGCAGTACTTC.

V and J are TRBV6-6 and TRBJ2-1; D not certain. With 4 bases removed from V and 9 bases from J, the gap between germline ends came to 10 bases. This CDR3 is 12 amino acids long. Germline CDR1 and CDR2: MNHNY and SVGAGI (reference sequence). The CDR3 nucleotides are TGTGCCAGCAGTTCCCCACGCGGTGAGCAGTTCTTC. Its protein is CASSSPRGEQFF.

Comments on this clone: Other DNA sequences in this specimen translate into the identical CDR3. The chain links TRBV2 to TRBJ2-7; D might be TRBD2 (5 bases). Germline V gene sequence: CDR1 SNHLY, CDR2 FYNNEI. The CDR3 consists of 13 residues. Trimming took 4 bases from V and 3 from J, leaving 10 bases between them. CDR3 in amino acids: CASSGDYSYEQYF. CDR3 bases: TGTGCCAGCAGTGGCGACTATAGCTACGAGCAGTACTTC.

The V and J genes are TRBV5-4 and TRBJ2-1; 8 bases fit TRBD2. The V segment lost 3 bases and the J segment 9 bases; nucleotides outside the gene matches: 5. This CDR3 has 13 amino acids. From germline, CDR1 is SGHNT and CDR2 YYREEE (reference sequence). CDR3 region: CASSSTSATEQFF. DNA for the CDR3: TGTGCCAGCAGCTCGACTAGCGCCACTGAGCAGTTCTTC.

The rearrangement links TRBV5-5 to TRBJ1-6, with a tentative D call TRBD1 (5 bases). Germline CDR1 SGHKS, CDR2 YYEKEE (reference sequence). This CDR3 region has 14 residues. V lost 2 bases, J lost 7 bases, and 10 bases lay in between. The CDR3 loop reads CASSFPGMNSPLHF. The CDR3 DNA reads as TGTGCCAGCAGCTTTCCAGGGATGAATTCACCCCTCCACTTT.

V is TRBV5-4 and J is TRBJ2-1; D possibly corresponds to TRBD1 (6 bases). The CDR3 is made up of 16 amino acids. Per the germline V gene, CDR1 is SGHNT and CDR2 is YYREEE (reference sequence). V lost 0 bases and J lost 6, with 16 bases in between. The CDR3 region is CASSLVSGLGGNEQFF. CDR3 bases: TGTGCCAGCAGCTTGGTTTCCGGGTTAGGGGGCAATGAGCAGTTCTTC. The full variable domain, in which reference TRBV5-4 and TRBJ2-1 provide the parts outside the CDR3, is ETGVTQSPTHLIKTRGQQVTLRCSSQSGHNTVSWYQQALGQGPQFIFQYYREEENGRGNFPPRFSGLQFPNYSSELNVNALELDDSALYLCASSLVSGLGGNEQFFGPGTRLTVL.

The rearrangement links TRBV5-1 to TRBJ2-3; D assignment may be TRBD1 or TRBD2 (5 bases each). Between the trimmed V and J ends, which lost 4 bases and 2 bases, there was a span of 23 bases. This CDR3 comprises 18 residues. CDR1 is SGHRS and CDR2 is YFSETQ in the germline V gene. The CDR3, as DNA: TGCGCCAGCAGCCCCCCGGGTCGGGGCCCGCTCCCCACAGATACGCAGTATTTT. It encodes CASSPPGRGPLPTDTQYF.

V and J are TRBV5-1 and TRBJ1-6; D unclear. The CDR3 is 15 residues long. Germline lookup yields CDR1 SGHRS and CDR2 YFSETQ. V lost 5 bases, J lost 7 bases, and 16 bases lay in between. As DNA, the CDR3 is TGCGCCAGCAGTCACGAGGGTCCGGAGAATTCACCCCTCCACTTT. Protein sequence: CASSHEGPENSPLHF.

The chain couples TRBV28 to TRBJ2-5, with D possibly matching TRBD2 (7 bases). Germline-derived CDR1 and CDR2 are MDHEN and SYDVKM. This CDR3 spans 16 amino acids. The germline V and J ends were trimmed by 2 bases and 5 bases, with 18 bases remaining between them. The CDR3 here is CASSLIGGANRETQYF. CDR3 DNA: TGTGCCAGCAGTTTAATAGGGGGGGCTAATAGGGAGACCCAGTACTTC. Complete variable domain (other parts from reference TRBV28 and TRBJ2-5): DVKVTQSSRYLVKRTGEKVFLECVQDMDHENMFWYRQDPGLGLRLIYFSYDVKMKEKGDIPEGYSVSREKKERFSLILESASTNQTSMYLCASSLIGGANRETQYFGPGTRLLVL.

The CDR3 loop reads CATSRTQGNTEAFF. The CDR3, as DNA: TGTGCCACCAGCAGGACACAGGGGAACACTGAAGCTTTCTTT. This chain uses TRBV15 with TRBJ1-1; D possibly corresponds to TRBD1 (6 bases). The germline gives CDR1 LNHNV, CDR2 YYDKDF (reference sequence). Trimming stripped 3 bases from V and 1 base from J, with 9 bases between. The CDR3 consists of 14 residues.

The CDR3 spells CASSRETDYYEQYF. The CDR3 region has the DNA TGTGCCAGTAGTAGAGAGACAGACTACTACGAGCAGTACTTC. The J gene is TRBJ2-7, the V gene TRBV19, with D tentatively TRBD1 or TRBD2 (5 bases each). This CDR3 spans 14 amino acids. Trimming removed 4 bases from V and 3 bases from J, with 13 bases in between. Germline CDR1 reads LNHDA; CDR2 reads SQIVND (reference sequence).

V gene TRBV11-1 combines with J gene TRBJ2-3; D gene uncertain. Deletions cut 4 bases from V and 1 base from J, with 9 bases between. The CDR3 loop spans 14 amino acids. CDR1 SGHAT and CDR2 FQDESV come from the germline V gene (reference sequence). The CDR3 region is CASSSRAGTDTQYF. The CDR3, as DNA: TGTGCCAGCAGCTCCCGGGCCGGCACAGATACGCAGTATTTT.

The chain links TRBV30 to TRBJ2-1, with D possibly matching TRBD2 (5 bases). The V gene's germline CDR1 is GTSNPN and CDR2 SVGIG (reference sequence). The CDR3 has 13 residues. V was trimmed by 2 bases and J by 3 bases, leaving 8 bases between them. This CDR3 is CAWSSGDYNEQFF. The CDR3 DNA follows: TGTGCCTGGAGTAGCGGAGACTACAATGAGCAGTTCTTC.

The chain joins TRBV18 to TRBJ2-7; 9 bases align to TRBD2. Germline-derived CDR1 and CDR2 are KGHSH and LQKENI. The CDR3 contains 16 residues. V shed 3 bases, J shed 6 bases, and the junction held 12 bases outside the gene matches. CDR3 bases: TGTGCCAGCTCACCCCAGGATGTAGCGGGAGTCTCCGAGCAGTACTTC. Its protein product is CASSPQDVAGVSEQYF.